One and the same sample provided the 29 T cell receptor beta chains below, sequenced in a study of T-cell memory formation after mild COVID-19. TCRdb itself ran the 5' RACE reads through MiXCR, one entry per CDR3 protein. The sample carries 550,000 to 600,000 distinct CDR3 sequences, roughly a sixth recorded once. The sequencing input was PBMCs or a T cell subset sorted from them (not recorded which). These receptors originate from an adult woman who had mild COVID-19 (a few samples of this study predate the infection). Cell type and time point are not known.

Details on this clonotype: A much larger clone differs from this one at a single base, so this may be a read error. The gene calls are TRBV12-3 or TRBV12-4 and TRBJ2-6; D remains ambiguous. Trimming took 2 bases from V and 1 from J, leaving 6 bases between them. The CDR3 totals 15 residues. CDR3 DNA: TGTGCCAGCAGTTTAATAGGGTCTGGGGCCAACGTCCTGACTTTC. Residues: CASSLIGSGANVLTF.

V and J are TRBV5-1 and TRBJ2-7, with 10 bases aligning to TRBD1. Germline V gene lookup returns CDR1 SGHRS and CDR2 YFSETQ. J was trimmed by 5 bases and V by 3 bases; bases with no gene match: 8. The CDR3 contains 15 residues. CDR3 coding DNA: TGCGCCAGCAGCTCGCTGGGACAGGGGAACCACGAGCAGTACTTC. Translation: CASSSLGQGNHEQYF.

DNA for the CDR3: TGCAGTGCTGGGGGACGGAAAGAGACCCAGTACTTC. Translating gives CSAGGRKETQYF. The rearrangement joins TRBV20-1 to TRBJ2-5; D assignment may be TRBD1 or TRBD2 (5 bases each). Trimming pared 5 bases from V and 3 bases from J, leaving 10 bases between. The CDR3 has 12 amino acids. The germline V gene encodes CDR1 DFQATT and CDR2 SNEGSKA (reference sequence).

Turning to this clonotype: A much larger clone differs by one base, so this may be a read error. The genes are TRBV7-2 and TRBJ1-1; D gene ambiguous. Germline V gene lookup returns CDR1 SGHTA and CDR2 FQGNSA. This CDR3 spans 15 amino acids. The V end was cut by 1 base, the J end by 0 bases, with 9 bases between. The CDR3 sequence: CASSLGGMVNTEAFF. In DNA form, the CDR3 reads TGTGCCAGCAGCTTAGGCGGTATGGTGAACACTGAAGCTTTCTTT.

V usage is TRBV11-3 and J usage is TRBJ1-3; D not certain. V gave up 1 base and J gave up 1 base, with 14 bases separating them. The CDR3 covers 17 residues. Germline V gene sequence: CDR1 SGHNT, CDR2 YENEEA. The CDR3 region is CASSLGLTSGSGNTIYF. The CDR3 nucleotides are TGTGCCAGCAGCTTAGGACTTACGAGCGGATCTGGAAACACCATATATTTT.

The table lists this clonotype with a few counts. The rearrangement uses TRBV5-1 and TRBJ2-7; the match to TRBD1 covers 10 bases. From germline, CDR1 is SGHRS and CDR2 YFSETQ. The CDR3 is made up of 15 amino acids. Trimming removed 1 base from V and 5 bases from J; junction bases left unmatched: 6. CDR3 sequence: CASSLTGTGDHEQYF. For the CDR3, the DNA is TGCGCCAGCAGCTTGACCGGGACAGGGGACCACGAGCAGTACTTC.

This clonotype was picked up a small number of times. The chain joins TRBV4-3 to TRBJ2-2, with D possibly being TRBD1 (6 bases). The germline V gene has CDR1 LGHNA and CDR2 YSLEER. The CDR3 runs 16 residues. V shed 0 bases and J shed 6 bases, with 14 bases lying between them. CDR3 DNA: TGCGCCAGCAGCCAAGATCTGAGGGGGACGGCCGGGGAGCTGTTTTTT. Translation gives CASSQDLRGTAGELFF.

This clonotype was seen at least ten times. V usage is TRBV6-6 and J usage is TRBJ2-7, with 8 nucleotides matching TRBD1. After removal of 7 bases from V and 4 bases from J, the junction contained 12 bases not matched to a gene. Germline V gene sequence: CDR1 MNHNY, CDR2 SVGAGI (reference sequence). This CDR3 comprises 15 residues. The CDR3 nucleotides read TGTGCCAGCACAGGACGACAGGGGCTTATGTACGAGCAGTACTTC. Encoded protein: CASTGRQGLMYEQYF.

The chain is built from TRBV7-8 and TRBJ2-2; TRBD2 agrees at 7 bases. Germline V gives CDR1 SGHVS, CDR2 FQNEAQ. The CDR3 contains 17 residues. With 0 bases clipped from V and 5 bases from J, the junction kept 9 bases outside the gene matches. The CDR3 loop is CASSLARTRTGTGELFF. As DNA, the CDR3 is TGTGCCAGCAGCTTAGCGAGGACTAGAACGGGGACCGGGGAGCTGTTTTTT.

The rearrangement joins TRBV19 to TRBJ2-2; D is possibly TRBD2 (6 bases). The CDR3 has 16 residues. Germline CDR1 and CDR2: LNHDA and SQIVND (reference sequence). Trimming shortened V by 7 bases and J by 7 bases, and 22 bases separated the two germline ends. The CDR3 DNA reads TGTGCCAGTATGAGGCCGGGACTCATTAAAAGCGGGGAGCTGTTTTTT. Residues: CASMRPGLIKSGELFF. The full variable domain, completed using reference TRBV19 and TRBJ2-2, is DGGITQSPKYLFRKEGQNVTLSCEQNLNHDAMYWYRQDPGQGLRLIYYSQIVNDFQKGDIAEGYSVSREKKESFPLTVTSAQKNPTAFYLCASMRPGLIKSGELFFGEGSRLTVL.

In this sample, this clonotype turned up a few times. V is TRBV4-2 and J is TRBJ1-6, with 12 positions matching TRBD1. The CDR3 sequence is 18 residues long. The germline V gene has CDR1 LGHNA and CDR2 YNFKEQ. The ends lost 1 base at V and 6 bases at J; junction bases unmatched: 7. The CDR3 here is CASSQVPGQGATNSPLHF. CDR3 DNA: TGTGCCAGCAGCCAAGTCCCGGGACAGGGGGCAACTAATTCACCCCTCCACTTT.

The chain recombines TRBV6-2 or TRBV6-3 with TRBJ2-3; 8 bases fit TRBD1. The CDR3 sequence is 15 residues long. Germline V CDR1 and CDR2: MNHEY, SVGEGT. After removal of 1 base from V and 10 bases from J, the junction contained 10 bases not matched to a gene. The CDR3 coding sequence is TGTGCCAGCAGTTACTGGGGACAGGACCCTCTCTCGCAGTATTTT. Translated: CASSYWGQDPLSQYF.

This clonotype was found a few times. CDR3 amino acids: CASSQKWRLLTDTQYF. In nucleotides, the CDR3 is TGTGCCAGCAGCCAGAAGTGGCGGCTACTCACAGATACGCAGTATTTT. The chain combines TRBV12-3 or TRBV12-4 with TRBJ2-3; no clear D. Trimming removed 6 bases from V and 2 bases from J, with 18 bases in between. The CDR3 has 16 amino acids.

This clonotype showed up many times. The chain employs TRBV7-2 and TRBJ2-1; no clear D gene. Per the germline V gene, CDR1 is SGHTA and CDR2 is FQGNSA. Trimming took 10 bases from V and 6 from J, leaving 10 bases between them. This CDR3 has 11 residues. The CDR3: CATSQSNEQFF. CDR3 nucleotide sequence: TGTGCCACCAGTCAGTCCAATGAGCAGTTCTTC. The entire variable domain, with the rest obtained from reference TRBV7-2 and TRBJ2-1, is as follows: GAGVSQSPSNKVTEKGKDVELRCDPISGHTALYWYRQSLGQGLEFLIYFQGNSAPDKSGLPSDRFSAERTGGSVSTLTIQRTQQEDSAVYLCATSQSNEQFFGPGTRLTVL.

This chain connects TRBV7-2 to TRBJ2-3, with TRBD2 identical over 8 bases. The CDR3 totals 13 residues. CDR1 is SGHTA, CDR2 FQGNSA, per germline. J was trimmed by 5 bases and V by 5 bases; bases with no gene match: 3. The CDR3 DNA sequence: TGTGCCAGCAGCCCCGGGAGGGTAGATACGCAGTATTTT. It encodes CASSPGRVDTQYF.

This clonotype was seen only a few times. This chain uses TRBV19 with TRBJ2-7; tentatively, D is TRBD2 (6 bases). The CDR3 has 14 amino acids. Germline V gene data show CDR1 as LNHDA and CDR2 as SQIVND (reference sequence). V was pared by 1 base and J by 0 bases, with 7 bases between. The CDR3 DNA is TGTGCCAGTAGTATAGCTAGCGACTCCTACGAGCAGTACTTC. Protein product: CASSIASDSYEQYF. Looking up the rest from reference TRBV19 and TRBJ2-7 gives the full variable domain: DGGITQSPKYLFRKEGQNVTLSCEQNLNHDAMYWYRQDPGQGLRLIYYSQIVNDFQKGDIAEGYSVSREKKESFPLTVTSAQKNPTAFYLCASSIASDSYEQYFGPGTRLTVT.

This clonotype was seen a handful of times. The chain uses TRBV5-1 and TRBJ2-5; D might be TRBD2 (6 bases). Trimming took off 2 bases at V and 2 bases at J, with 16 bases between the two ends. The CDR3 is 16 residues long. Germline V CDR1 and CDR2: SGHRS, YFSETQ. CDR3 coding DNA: TGCGCCAGCAGCTTATCAAGGGCGGGGCCTCAAGAGACCCAGTACTTC. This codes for CASSLSRAGPQETQYF.

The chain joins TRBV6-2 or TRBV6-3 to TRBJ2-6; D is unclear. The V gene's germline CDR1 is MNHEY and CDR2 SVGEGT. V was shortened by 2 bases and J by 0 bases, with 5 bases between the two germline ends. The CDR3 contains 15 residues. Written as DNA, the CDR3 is TGTGCCAGCAGTTACAGAGTCTCTGGGGCCAACGTCCTGACTTTC. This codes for CASSYRVSGANVLTF.

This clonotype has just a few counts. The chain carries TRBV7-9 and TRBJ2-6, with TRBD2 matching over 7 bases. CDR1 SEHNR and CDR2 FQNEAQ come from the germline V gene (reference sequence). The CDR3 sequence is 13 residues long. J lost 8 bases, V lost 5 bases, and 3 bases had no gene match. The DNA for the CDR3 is TGTGCCAGCAGCCCCGGGGGGACCAACGTCCTGACTTTC. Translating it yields CASSPGGTNVLTF. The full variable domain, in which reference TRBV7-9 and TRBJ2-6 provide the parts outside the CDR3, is DTGVSQNPRHKITKRGQNVTFRCDPISEHNRLYWYRQTLGQGPEFLTYFQNEAQLEKSRLLSDRFSAERPKGSFSTLEIQRTEQGDSAMYLCASSPGGTNVLTFGAGSRLTVL.

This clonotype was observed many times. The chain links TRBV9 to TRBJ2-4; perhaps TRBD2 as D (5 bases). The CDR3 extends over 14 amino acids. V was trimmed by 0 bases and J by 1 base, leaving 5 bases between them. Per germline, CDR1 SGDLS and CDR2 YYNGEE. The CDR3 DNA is TGTGCCAGCAGCGTAGGCGGGGCCAAAAACATTCAGTACTTC. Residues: CASSVGGAKNIQYF.

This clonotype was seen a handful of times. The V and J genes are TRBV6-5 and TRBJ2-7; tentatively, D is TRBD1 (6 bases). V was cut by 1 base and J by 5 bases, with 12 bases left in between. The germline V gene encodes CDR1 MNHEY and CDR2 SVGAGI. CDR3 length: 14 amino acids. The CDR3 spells CASSYYTGYNEQYF. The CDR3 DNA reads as TGTGCCAGCAGTTACTATACAGGGTATAACGAGCAGTACTTC.

The CDR3 nucleotides read TGTGCCAGCAGTTTATTAAGCGGGGAAGCCACTGAAGCTTTCTTT. It is translated as CASSLLSGEATEAFF. This rearrangement joins TRBV27 to TRBJ1-1; D not resolved. The germline V and J ends were trimmed by 1 base and 4 bases, with 13 bases remaining between them. CDR1 MNHEY and CDR2 SMNVEV come from the germline V gene (reference sequence). There are 15 residues in the CDR3.

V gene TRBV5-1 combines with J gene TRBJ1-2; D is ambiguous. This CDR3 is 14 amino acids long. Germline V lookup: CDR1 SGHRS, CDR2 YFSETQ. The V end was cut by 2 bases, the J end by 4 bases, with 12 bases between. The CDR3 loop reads CASSFGPGSYGYTF. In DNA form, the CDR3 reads TGCGCCAGCAGCTTTGGCCCGGGGAGCTATGGCTACACCTTC.

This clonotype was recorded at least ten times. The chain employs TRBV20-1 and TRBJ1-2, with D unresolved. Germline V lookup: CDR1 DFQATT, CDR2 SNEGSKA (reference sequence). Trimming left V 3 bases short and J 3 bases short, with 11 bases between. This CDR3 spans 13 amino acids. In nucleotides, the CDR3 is TGCAGTGCTAGGAGGGATCTTGACTATGGCTACACCTTC. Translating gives CSARRDLDYGYTF.

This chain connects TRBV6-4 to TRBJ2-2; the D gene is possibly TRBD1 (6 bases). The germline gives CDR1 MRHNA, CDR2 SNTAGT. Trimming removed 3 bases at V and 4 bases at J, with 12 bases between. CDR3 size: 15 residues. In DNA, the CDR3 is TGTGCCAGCAGTGAACAGGGCAGGTCCACCGGGGAGCTGTTTTTT. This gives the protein CASSEQGRSTGELFF.

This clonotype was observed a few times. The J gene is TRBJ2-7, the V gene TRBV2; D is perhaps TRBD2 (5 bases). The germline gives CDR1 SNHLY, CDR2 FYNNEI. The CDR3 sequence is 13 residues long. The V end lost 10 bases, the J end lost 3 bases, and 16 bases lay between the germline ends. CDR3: CATQLGRDYEQYF. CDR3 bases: TGTGCCACTCAACTTGGACGGGACTACGAGCAGTACTTC.

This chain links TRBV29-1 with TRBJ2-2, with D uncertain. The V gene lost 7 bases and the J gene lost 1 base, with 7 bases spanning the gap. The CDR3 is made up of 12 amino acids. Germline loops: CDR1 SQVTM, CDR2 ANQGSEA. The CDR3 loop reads CSAHLNTGELFF. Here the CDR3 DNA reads TGCAGCGCCCATCTGAACACCGGGGAGCTGTTTTTT.

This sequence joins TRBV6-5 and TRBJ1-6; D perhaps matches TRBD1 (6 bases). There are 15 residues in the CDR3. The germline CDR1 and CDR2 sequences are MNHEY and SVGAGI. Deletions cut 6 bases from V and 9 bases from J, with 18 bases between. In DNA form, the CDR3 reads TGTGCCAGCAGAAGCGACAGCTTAGGGGGTTCACCCCTCCACTTT. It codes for CASRSDSLGGSPLHF.

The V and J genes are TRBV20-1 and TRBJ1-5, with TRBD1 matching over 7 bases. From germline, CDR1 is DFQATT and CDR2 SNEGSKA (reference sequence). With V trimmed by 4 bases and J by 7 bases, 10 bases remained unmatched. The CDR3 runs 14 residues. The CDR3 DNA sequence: TGCAGTGCTATCCCCGCCCAGGGGGGACAGCCCCAGCATTTT. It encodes CSAIPAQGGQPQHF.